This TCR beta chain was captured in a study of neurological immune-mediated disorders. Background on the study: Relapsing-remitting disease affected some 31, and secondary progressive 3, of roughly 35 multiple sclerosis patients.

This clonotype was seen repeatedly, ten times or more. The time point was: longitudinal time-point 1 (baseline). The V segment lost 2 bases and the J segment 5 bases; nucleotides outside the gene matches: 4. This CDR3 has 15 amino acids. From germline, CDR1 is MRHNA and CDR2 SNTAGT. 5'RACE employing 10-nucleotide random UMIs yielded the cDNA. In TCRdb, the 5' RACE reads were re-called with MiXCR into one record per CDR3 protein. This sample carries about 40,000 distinct CDR3 sequences, about 3.3% of them seen once, and the ten largest clones take around 8%. The receptor comes from a woman aged 60 to 75 with multiple sclerosis. The chain recombines TRBV6-4 with TRBJ2-3, with 10 bases identical to TRBD1. Sequencing was done on a sample of PBMCs. CDR3 DNA sequence: TGTGCCAGCAGTGACCGGACAGGGGGGAAAGATACGCAGTATTTT. This gives the protein CASSDRTGGKDTQYF.